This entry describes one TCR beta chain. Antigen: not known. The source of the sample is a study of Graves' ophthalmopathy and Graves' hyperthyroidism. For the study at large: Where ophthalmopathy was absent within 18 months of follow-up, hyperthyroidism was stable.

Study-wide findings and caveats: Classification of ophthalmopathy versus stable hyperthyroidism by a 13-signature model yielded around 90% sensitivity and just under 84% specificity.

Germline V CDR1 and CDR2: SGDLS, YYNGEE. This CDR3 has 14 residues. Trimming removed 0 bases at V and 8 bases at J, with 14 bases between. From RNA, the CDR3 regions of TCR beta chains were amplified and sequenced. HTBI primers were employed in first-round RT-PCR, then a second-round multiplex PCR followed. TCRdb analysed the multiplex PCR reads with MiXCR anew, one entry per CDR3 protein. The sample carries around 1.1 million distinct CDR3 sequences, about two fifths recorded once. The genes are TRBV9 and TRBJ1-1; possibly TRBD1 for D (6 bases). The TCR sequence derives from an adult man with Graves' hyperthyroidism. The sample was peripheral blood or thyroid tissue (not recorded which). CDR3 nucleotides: TGTGCCAGCAGCGTAGAGGGGGAGGGCGGAGAAGCTTTCTTT. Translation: CASSVEGEGGEAFF.